Here is one T cell receptor (beta chain) with its context. Its target is unknown. The data are from a study of OX40 agonist ivuxolimab in advanced cancers. Only in-frame clones appear in the TCRdb table, and some are missing; sequencing was by immunoSEQ multiplex PCR. The sample comprises about 78,000 clones, more than 75% of which are singletons, and roughly 0.25% rests with the top ten. Whole-study results and caveats: Specificity for antigen went undetermined in the expanded peripheral T cells.

The V end lost 3 bases, the J end lost 4 bases, and 15 bases lay between the germline ends. The germline gives CDR1 ENHRY, CDR2 SYGVKD. This CDR3 has 15 residues. The chain carries TRBV10-3 and TRBJ1-2, with D maybe TRBD1 (5 bases). The source of this sequence is an adult with an advanced solid tumor such as melanoma, head and neck, liver or kidney cancer. The sample consisted of CD4+ or CD8+ T cells sorted from blood, taken in a trial of the OX40 agonist ivuxolimab. The DNA of the CDR3 is TGTGCCATCAGTGAAGGGCGGGACGGGGGCTATGGCTACACCTTC. Its translation: CAISEGRDGGYGYTF.